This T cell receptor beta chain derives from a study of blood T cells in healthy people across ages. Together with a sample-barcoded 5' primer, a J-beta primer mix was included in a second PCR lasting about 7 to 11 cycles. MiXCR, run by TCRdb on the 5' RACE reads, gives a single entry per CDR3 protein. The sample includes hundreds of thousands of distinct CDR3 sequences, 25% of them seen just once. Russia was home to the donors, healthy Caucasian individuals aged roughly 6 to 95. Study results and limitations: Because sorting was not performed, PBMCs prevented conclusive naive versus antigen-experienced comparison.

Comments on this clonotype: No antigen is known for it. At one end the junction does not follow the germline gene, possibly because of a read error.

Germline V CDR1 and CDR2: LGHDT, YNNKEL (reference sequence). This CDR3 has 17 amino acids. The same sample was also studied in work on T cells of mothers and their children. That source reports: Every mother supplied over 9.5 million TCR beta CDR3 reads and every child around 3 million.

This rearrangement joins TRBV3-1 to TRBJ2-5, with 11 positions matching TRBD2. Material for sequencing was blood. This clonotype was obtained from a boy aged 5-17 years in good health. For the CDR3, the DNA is TGCGCCAGCAGCCAGGTTGGACTAGCGGGTTTTCGAGAGACCCAGTACTTC. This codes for CASSQVGLAGFRETQYF.